This TCR beta chain derives from a study of cytomegalovirus exposure and HLA in healthy donors. The germline V gene has CDR1 SSHAT and CDR2 FNYEAQ (reference sequence). The CDR3 covers 14 residues. Whole-study findings and limits: 87-base-pair reads could not separate some V segments, including TRBV6-2 and TRBV6-3. Later on, analysis showed that most CMV-associated TCR beta chains appeared to be HLA-restricted. The only immune exposure information that was available was CMV serostatus.

This clone occurred a few times. Its antigen is undetermined. Relative to the germline gene, one junction end is altered; a read error may explain this. Primers for the PCR totalled 60 Vbeta and 13 Jbeta. Some clones are missing from TCRdb's copy, which holds only in-frame ones; the method was immunoSEQ multiplex PCR. The sample records roughly 150,000 clones, around 10% being singletons. The sequencing sample was made of PBMCs. This sequence joins TRBV7-7 and TRBJ2-5; a weak D match, TRBD2 (6 bases). The receptor was isolated from a man aged 45-65 years in good health and CMV-seronegative. The DNA for the CDR3 is TGTGCTAGCAGCCGGGACGGGACTCAAGAGACCCAGTACTTC. Protein sequence: CASSRDGTQETQYF.